These T cell receptor beta chains were read from a single sample in a study of shared clonotypes between healthy human individuals. TCRdb's copy holds only in-frame clones and misses some; the assay was immunoSEQ multiplex PCR. Found here are fewer than 650,000 clones, 60% to 85% of them singletons; the top ten hold over 10%. Sample: PBMCs. Receptors were obtained from a woman between 35 and 50 years old in good health. Some clones in this sample may be carry-over from other donors' samples. Each CDR3 is given without its conserved first and last residue. The order of the fields is V gene, D gene, J gene, CDR3 protein. D genes are given only for firm matches.

V: TRBV30
D: TRBD1
J: TRBJ2-7
CDR3: AWGRDRVYEQY

V: TRBV7-9
D: TRBD2
J: .
CDR3: ASSQVYAGVYEQY

V: TRBV11-2
D: TRBD1
J: TRBJ2-1
CDR3: ASSPVTGEQF

V: TRBV7-3
D: TRBD2
J: TRBJ2-2
CDR3: ASSREAAGAGELF

V: TRBV11-2
D: .
J: TRBJ2-2
CDR3: ASSSSPPGATGELF

V: TRBV7-8
D: .
J: TRBJ2-1
CDR3: ASSLAGGARSEQF

V: TRBV13
D: TRBD2
J: TRBJ2-7
CDR3: ASRVRAGGYEQY

V: TRBV4-2
D: TRBD2
J: TRBJ2-1
CDR3: AGSQAIQAGGLPASYNEQF

V: TRBV5-4
D: TRBD2
J: TRBJ2-7
CDR3: ASSSGLVGFNEQY

V: TRBV7-9
D: TRBD2
J: TRBJ2-7
CDR3: ASSSRRTSGTYEQY

V: TRBV4-3
D: .
J: TRBJ2-3
CDR3: ASSQDERLAMDTQY

V: TRBV7-9
D: TRBD2
J: TRBJ2-3
CDR3: ASSAPSGITDTQY

V: TRBV5-1
D: TRBD2
J: .
CDR3: ASSVPSSGYEQY